One and the same sample provided the 2 T cell receptor beta chains below, sequenced in a study of vaccination effects on CD4 cells after COVID-19 (dated by TCRdb to 2022 to 2024). These receptors are not linked to any known antigen. Receptors were amplified or captured by the immunoSEQ multiplex PCR assay. This is the immuneACCESS table as TCRdb keeps it, with only in-frame sequences that have V and J called. A part of the clones is gone; compared with another copy, unresolved V genes explain less than half, and the rest is unexplained. This sample is represented by over 50,000 clones; more than 70% of them were singletons. Of the sample, around 1.2% falls within the top ten clones. To identify antigen-specific CD4+ T cell clonotypes by their expansion, the ViraFEST assay first stimulated PBMC with viral peptide pools and then applied TCR sequencing. After 10 to 11 days of culture, CD4+ T cells were isolated with the EasySep CD4+ T cell isolation kit. Each participant got two doses of an mRNA SARS-CoV-2 vaccine, either BNT162b2 or mRNA-1273.

Sample: CD4+ T cells from PBMCs cultured with HCoV-229E spike peptides, taken after COVID-19 vaccination. What the cell subset or site label conveys for this sample: HCoV-229E spike overlapping peptide pool stimulation. The source is a human donor who received a COVID-19 vaccine.

The chain uses TRBV5-1 and TRBJ2-3; 8 positions agree with TRBD1. J gave up 6 bases and V 3 bases, and 9 bases lay outside the gene matches. This CDR3 region has 15 residues. Germline V gene lookup returns CDR1 SGHRS and CDR2 YFSETQ. The CDR3 DNA reads TGCGCCAGCAGCTCCACAGGGGGTAGCTGGGATACGCAGTATTTT. It yields the protein CASSSTGGSWDTQYF.

The chain recombines TRBV2 with TRBJ1-5; weak D call: TRBD1 (6 bases). Germline CDR1 reads SNHLY; CDR2 reads FYNNEI. V dropped 3 bases and J dropped 4 bases, with 16 bases sitting between them. This CDR3 is built from 16 residues. The CDR3: CASSDWAGGGNQPQHF. The CDR3 nucleotides read TGTGCCAGCAGTGATTGGGCGGGAGGGGGAAATCAGCCCCAGCATTTT.